This T cell receptor (beta chain) was observed in a study of PD-L1 blockade in urothelial cancer. Looking at the study overall: Analysis of blood occurred 3 weeks (second dose) and 6 weeks after treatment start.

The templates were synthetic TCR analogs, and they were spiked into each PCR. TCRdb's table, derived via immunoSEQ multiplex PCR, lists solely in-frame clones and lacks some. The sample lists 45,000 to 50,000 clones, approximately 80% occurring once. Sample time point: peripheral blood 6 weeks after treatment start. For each patient, 1 to 8 samples were obtained, pretreatment and on-treatment. This clone has a handful of counts. In germline, CDR1 is SNHLY, CDR2 FYNNEI. This CDR3 comprises 14 residues. V lost 6 bases, J lost 6 bases, and 7 bases stayed unmatched. Source: PBMCs, taken around atezolizumab (anti-PD-L1) treatment. The genes are TRBV2 and TRBJ2-7, with TRBD2 matching over 11 bases. This TCR was recovered from a man aged 65 to 79 with urothelial cancer. The CDR3 DNA sequence: TGTGCCAGCAGAGCAACCGGGACTAGCGGCGAGCAGTACTTC. Translated: CASRATGTSGEQYF. Full variable domain (remainder filled in from reference TRBV2 and TRBJ2-7): EPEVTQTPSHQVTQMGQEVILRCVPISNHLYFYWYRQILGQKVEFLVSFYNNEISEKSEIFDDQFSVERPDGSNFTLKIRSTKLEDSAMYFCASRATGTSGEQYFGPGTRLTVT.